What follows are 4 T cell receptor beta chains derived from one specimen sequenced in a study of Ad26.COV2.S vaccination and SARS-CoV-2 variants. The table came from immunoSEQ multiplex PCR; TCRdb's copy has only in-frame clones and leaves some out. The table includes more than 150,000 clones, around 88% detected once. Sequenced here: peripheral blood, sampled after recovery from COVID-19. All receptors derive from a human donor who had recovered from COVID-19.

This clone occurred a few times. The V call is TRBV7-3, the J call TRBJ2-5, with D possibly being TRBD2 (5 bases). Per germline, CDR1 SGHTA and CDR2 FQGTGA. The CDR3 is 15 amino acids. V was cut by 2 bases and J by 4 bases, with 14 bases left in between. The CDR3 loop is CASSLVPGSRETQYF. In DNA form, the CDR3 reads TGTGCCAGCAGCTTAGTCCCGGGGTCTAGAGAGACCCAGTACTTC.

This chain uses TRBV10-3 with TRBJ1-4; 8 positions agree with TRBD1. The CDR3 length is 15 residues. In germline, CDR1 is ENHRY, CDR2 SYGVKD. J lost 8 bases, V lost 3 bases, and 8 bases had no gene match. The CDR3 DNA is TGTGCCATCAGTGACAGGGGGCAGATTCGGGAAAAACTGTTTTTT. This gives the protein CAISDRGQIREKLFF.

The V call is TRBV27, the J call TRBJ2-2, with D perhaps TRBD2 (5 bases). The CDR3 spans 13 residues. Trimming shortened V by 5 bases and J by 5 bases, and 9 bases separated the two germline ends. Germline values: CDR1 MNHEY, CDR2 SMNVEV (reference sequence). The CDR3 DNA sequence: TGTGCCAGCAGTACTAGACGGACCGGGGAGCTGTTTTTT. Amino acids: CASSTRRTGELFF.

Written as DNA, the CDR3 is TGCAGCGTTGATATCGAGGGGGACACAGATACGCAGTATTTT. Translation gives CSVDIEGDTDTQYF. V and J are TRBV29-1 and TRBJ2-3; maybe TRBD1 (6 bases). CDR3 length equals 14 residues. V lost 3 bases and J lost 2, with 12 bases in between. Germline V gives CDR1 SQVTM, CDR2 ANQGSEA.